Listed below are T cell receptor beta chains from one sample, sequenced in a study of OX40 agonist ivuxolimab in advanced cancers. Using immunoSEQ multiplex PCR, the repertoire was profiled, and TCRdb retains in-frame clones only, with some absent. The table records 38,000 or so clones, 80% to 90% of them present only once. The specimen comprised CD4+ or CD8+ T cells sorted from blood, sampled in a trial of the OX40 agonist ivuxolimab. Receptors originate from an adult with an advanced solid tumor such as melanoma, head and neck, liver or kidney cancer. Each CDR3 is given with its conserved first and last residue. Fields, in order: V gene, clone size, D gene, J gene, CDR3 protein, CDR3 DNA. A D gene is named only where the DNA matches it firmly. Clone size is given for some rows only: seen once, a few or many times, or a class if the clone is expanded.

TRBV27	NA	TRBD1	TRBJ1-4	CAASPGTANEKLFF	TGTGCCGCCTCCCCCGGGACAGCAAATGAAAAACTGTTTTTT
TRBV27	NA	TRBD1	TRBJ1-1	CASSLSGRTGRDTEAFF	TGTGCCAGCAGTTTATCGGGGAGGACAGGGCGAGACACTGAAGCTTTCTTT
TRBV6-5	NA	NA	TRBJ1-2	CASSYSVGTRNYGYTF	TGTGCCAGCAGTTACTCGGTCGGGACAAGAAACTATGGCTACACCTTC
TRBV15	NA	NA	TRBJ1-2	CATSRVLAPLNGYTF	TGTGCCACCAGCAGAGTGCTGGCCCCCCTCAATGGCTACACCTTC
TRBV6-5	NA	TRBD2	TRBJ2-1	CASSPTSGSYNEQFF	TGTGCCAGCAGCCCGACTAGCGGGAGCTACAATGAGCAGTTCTTC
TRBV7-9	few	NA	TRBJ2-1	CASSASGGPGNEQFF	TGTGCCAGCAGCGCAAGTGGGGGCCCGGGGAATGAGCAGTTCTTC
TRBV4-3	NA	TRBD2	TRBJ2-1	CASSHLSGGLNEQFF	TGCGCCAGCAGCCACCTTAGCGGGGGCCTCAATGAGCAGTTCTTC
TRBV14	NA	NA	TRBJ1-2	CASSPRPGSVGQDYGYTF	TGTGCCAGCAGCCCCCGTCCGGGGAGCGTGGGTCAAGACTATGGCTACACCTTC
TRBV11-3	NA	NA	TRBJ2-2	CASSSRGELFF	TGTGCCAGCAGCTCGAGGGGGGAGCTGTTTTTT
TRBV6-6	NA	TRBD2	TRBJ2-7	CASSYAGGPYEQYF	TGTGCCAGCAGTTATGCGGGGGGGCCCTACGAGCAGTACTTC
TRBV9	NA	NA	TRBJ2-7	CASSPGTRPEQYF	TGTGCCAGCAGCCCCGGTACGAGGCCCGAGCAGTACTTC
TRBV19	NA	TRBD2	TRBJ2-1	CASSAGGDYNEQFF	TGTGCCAGTTCGGCGGGGGGAGACTACAATGAGCAGTTCTTC
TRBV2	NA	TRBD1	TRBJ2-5	CATLSPPGQGMETQYF	TGTGCCACCTTAAGCCCCCCGGGACAGGGAATGGAGACCCAGTACTTC
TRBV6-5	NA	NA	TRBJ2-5	CASSYSVGSQETQYF	TGTGCCAGCAGTTACTCGGTCGGCAGTCAAGAGACCCAGTACTTC
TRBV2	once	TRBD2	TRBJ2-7	CASSDYGGTTRTYEQYF	TGTGCCAGCAGTGACTACGGGGGGACTACAAGAACCTACGAGCAGTACTTC
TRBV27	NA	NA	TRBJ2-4	CASSSQQENIQYF	TGTGCCAGCAGTTCCCAACAGGAAAACATTCAGTACTTC
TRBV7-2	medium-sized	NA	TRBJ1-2	CASSLVGEMTYYGYTF	TGTGCCAGCAGCTTAGTAGGAGAAATGACTTACTATGGCTACACCTTC
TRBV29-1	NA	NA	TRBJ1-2	CSVLSDYGYTF	TGCAGCGTTCTGTCGGACTATGGCTACACCTTC
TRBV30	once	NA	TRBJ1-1	CAWSWGRGNTEAFF	TGTGCCTGGAGCTGGGGGCGAGGAAACACTGAAGCTTTCTTT
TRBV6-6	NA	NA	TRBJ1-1	CASLEVEAFF	TGTGCCAGTCTAGAGGTTGAAGCTTTCTTT